Listed below are T cell receptor beta chains from one sample, sequenced in a study of blood T cell repertoires in COVID-19. The protocol was immunoSEQ multiplex PCR, while the TCRdb copy is restricted to in-frame clones and leaves out a portion. The repertoire holds approximately 250,000 clones, with approximately 91% as singletons. The specimen was peripheral blood. Receptors were obtained from a man younger than 40 with COVID-19, enrolled during active disease. Each CDR3 is given with its conserved first and last residue. D genes are given only for firm matches. Size values are once, few and many counts, or a class for expanded clones, and some rows have none.

D: -; J: TRBJ1-6; size: -; V: TRBV7-9; CDR3: CASSLRGRGPVNSPLHF; DNA: TGTGCCAGCAGCTTAAGGGGCAGGGGACCCGTTAATTCACCCCTCCACTTT
D: TRBD1; J: TRBJ1-1; size: -; V: TRBV19; CDR3: CASSIEGTGGLNTEAFF; DNA: TGTGCCAGTAGTATAGAGGGGACAGGGGGTTTGAACACTGAAGCTTTCTTT
D: -; J: TRBJ1-1; size: -; V: TRBV14; CDR3: CASSRLPGGTEAFF; DNA: TGTGCCAGCAGCCGGCTCCCCGGGGGGACTGAAGCTTTCTTT
D: -; J: TRBJ2-5; size: -; V: TRBV5-1; CDR3: CASSRQETQYF; DNA: TGCGCCAGCAGCCGCCAAGAGACCCAGTACTTC
D: TRBD1; J: TRBJ2-3; size: -; V: TRBV19; CDR3: CASRIRGMDTQYF; DNA: TGTGCCAGTAGAATCAGGGGGATGGATACGCAGTATTTT
D: TRBD2; J: TRBJ2-4; size: -; V: TRBV3-1/TRBV3-2; CDR3: CASSPITSGGDIQYF; DNA: TGTGCCAGCAGTCCGATCACTAGCGGGGGAGACATTCAGTACTTC
D: -; J: TRBJ2-3; size: -; V: TRBV4-1; CDR3: CASSQGGHKIDTQYF; DNA: TGCGCCAGCAGCCAAGGGGGACACAAGATAGATACGCAGTATTTT
D: TRBD1; J: TRBJ2-2; size: -; V: TRBV18; CDR3: CASSLGQGNTGELFF; DNA: TGTGCCAGCTCACTCGGACAGGGCAACACCGGGGAGCTGTTTTTT
D: -; J: TRBJ1-4; size: -; V: TRBV2; CDR3: CASSELTTNEKLFF; DNA: TGTGCCAGCAGTGAACTAACAACTAATGAAAAACTGTTTTTT
D: TRBD2; J: TRBJ2-1; size: -; V: TRBV18; CDR3: CASSPPSGGVYNEQFF; DNA: TGTGCCAGCTCACCACCAAGCGGGGGGGTCTACAATGAGCAGTTCTTC
D: TRBD1; J: TRBJ1-1; size: -; V: TRBV6-1; CDR3: CASSDRDRGVAFF; DNA: TGTGCCAGCAGTGACCGGGACAGGGGTGTTGCTTTCTTT
D: TRBD2; J: TRBJ2-5; size: -; V: TRBV7-9; CDR3: CASSLGASGRPYQETQYF; DNA: TGTGCCAGCAGCTTAGGGGCTAGCGGGAGGCCGTACCAAGAGACCCAGTACTTC
D: -; J: TRBJ1-6; size: -; V: TRBV6-5; CDR3: CASSPPPVGNSPLHF; DNA: TGTGCCAGCAGCCCACCGCCGGTCGGTAATTCACCCCTCCACTTT
D: TRBD1; J: TRBJ1-3; size: -; V: TRBV5-1; CDR3: CASSLGGQGVSSGNTIYF; DNA: TGCGCCAGCAGCTTGGGTGGACAGGGGGTTTCCTCTGGAAACACCATATATTTT
D: TRBD1; J: TRBJ1-6; size: -; V: TRBV7-2; CDR3: CASSPAGTGRNSPLHF; DNA: TGTGCCAGCAGCCCCGCCGGGACAGGTCGTAATTCACCCCTCCACTTT
D: TRBD1; J: TRBJ1-2; size: -; V: TRBV25-1; CDR3: CASTGQGRSYGYTF; DNA: TGTGCCAGCACGGGACAGGGCCGGAGCTATGGCTACACCTTC
D: -; J: TRBJ1-4; size: -; V: TRBV4-2; CDR3: CASSQEGPPKTNEKLFF; DNA: TGTGCCAGCAGCCAAGAGGGCCCGCCGAAAACTAATGAAAAACTGTTTTTT
D: -; J: TRBJ2-5; size: -; V: TRBV5-1; CDR3: CASSRQETQYF; DNA: TGCGCCAGCAGCCGGCAAGAGACCCAGTACTTC
D: -; J: TRBJ1-1; size: -; V: TRBV3-1/TRBV3-2; CDR3: CASSPPALMNTEAFF; DNA: TGTGCCAGCAGCCCCCCCGCACTAATGAACACTGAAGCTTTCTTT
D: TRBD1; J: TRBJ2-7; size: -; V: TRBV5-1; CDR3: CASSQINGTGHNYEQYF; DNA: TGCGCCAGCAGCCAAATCAATGGGACAGGGCATAACTACGAGCAGTACTTC
D: TRBD2; J: TRBJ2-1; size: -; V: TRBV11-2; CDR3: CASSLGWGGGLQEQFF; DNA: TGTGCCAGCAGCTTAGGATGGGGCGGGGGACTACAGGAGCAGTTCTTC
D: TRBD2; J: TRBJ2-5; size: -; V: TRBV29-1; CDR3: CSYKYGTREETQYF; DNA: TGCAGCTATAAGTATGGGACTAGAGAAGAGACCCAGTACTTC
D: TRBD1; J: TRBJ2-1; size: -; V: TRBV18; CDR3: CASSRKTGAIEQFF; DNA: TGTGCCAGCTCACGCAAGACAGGGGCAATAGAGCAGTTCTTC
D: TRBD1; J: TRBJ1-1; size: -; V: TRBV4-2; CDR3: CASSQWGQGGPEAFF; DNA: TGTGCCAGCAGCCAATGGGGACAGGGCGGGCCTGAAGCTTTCTTT
D: -; J: TRBJ2-1; size: -; V: TRBV11-2; CDR3: CASSKRGQRTFSYNEQFF; DNA: TGTGCCAGCAGCAAACGTGGGCAGAGAACCTTCTCCTACAATGAGCAGTTCTTC
D: -; J: TRBJ1-2; size: -; V: TRBV28; CDR3: CASSLSRYGYTF; DNA: TGTGCCAGCAGTTTATCACGGTACGGCTACACCTTC
D: -; J: TRBJ1-2; size: -; V: TRBV2; CDR3: CASRPFWARAYGYTF; DNA: TGTGCCAGCAGGCCTTTCTGGGCCAGGGCCTATGGCTACACCTTC
D: -; J: TRBJ2-2; size: few; V: TRBV27; CDR3: CASSWGHLATGELFF; DNA: TGTGCCAGCAGCTGGGGACATCTTGCCACCGGGGAGCTGTTTTTT
D: -; J: TRBJ1-1; size: -; V: TRBV6-6; CDR3: CASSYSGLFGEVEAFF; DNA: TGTGCCAGCAGTTACTCGGGGTTGTTCGGGGAGGTTGAAGCTTTCTTT
D: -; J: TRBJ1-6; size: -; V: TRBV3-1/TRBV3-2; CDR3: CASSQAWGGVANSPLHF; DNA: TGTGCCAGCAGCCAAGCCTGGGGGGGGGTAGCTAATTCACCCCTCCACTTT
D: TRBD2; J: TRBJ2-4; size: -; V: TRBV14; CDR3: CASSQGVAGGNIQYF; DNA: TGTGCCAGCAGCCAAGGAGTAGCGGGGGGGAACATTCAGTACTTC
D: -; J: TRBJ1-2; size: -; V: TRBV19; CDR3: CASRPGLLSYGYTF; DNA: TGTGCCAGTAGACCAGGACTGCTAAGCTATGGCTACACCTTC
D: -; J: TRBJ1-1; size: -; V: TRBV5-1; CDR3: CASSFGGGDTEAFF; DNA: TGCGCCAGCAGTTTTGGAGGAGGGGACACTGAAGCTTTCTTT
D: -; J: TRBJ2-5; size: few; V: TRBV4-2; CDR3: CASSQGGGGAQETQYF; DNA: TGTGCCAGCAGCCAAGGGGGTGGGGGGGCCCAAGAGACCCAGTACTTC
D: TRBD1; J: TRBJ1-6; size: -; V: TRBV28; CDR3: CASSYGQGRNSPLHF; DNA: TGTGCCAGCAGTTATGGACAGGGTCGTAATTCACCCCTCCACTTT
D: -; J: TRBJ1-5; size: -; V: TRBV3-1/TRBV3-2; CDR3: CASSQGGGPANQPQHF; DNA: TGTGCCAGCAGCCAAGGGGGAGGGCCGGCTAATCAGCCCCAGCATTTT
D: -; J: TRBJ1-5; size: -; V: TRBV6-1; CDR3: CASSESDQPQHF; DNA: TGTGCCAGCAGTGAATCAGATCAGCCCCAGCATTTT
D: TRBD1; J: TRBJ1-4; size: -; V: TRBV9; CDR3: CASSVGTGVNEKLFF; DNA: TGTGCCAGCAGCGTGGGGACAGGGGTGAATGAAAAACTGTTTTTT
D: TRBD1; J: TRBJ1-2; size: -; V: TRBV20-1; CDR3: CSASAGGNYGYTF; DNA: TGCAGTGCTAGTGCAGGGGGTAACTATGGCTACACCTTC
D: TRBD1; J: TRBJ1-2; size: -; V: TRBV27; CDR3: CASRTGLYEYGYTF; DNA: TGTGCCAGCAGGACAGGGCTCTATGAGTATGGCTACACCTTC
D: -; J: TRBJ1-1; size: -; V: TRBV7-9; CDR3: CASSLKASQNTEAFF; DNA: TGTGCCAGCAGCTTAAAGGCTAGCCAAAACACTGAAGCTTTCTTT
D: TRBD1; J: TRBJ1-1; size: -; V: TRBV3-1/TRBV3-2; CDR3: CASSPGTGGAGVTEAFF; DNA: TGTGCCAGCAGCCCCGGGACAGGAGGCGCGGGGGTCACTGAAGCTTTCTTT
D: -; J: TRBJ2-7; size: -; V: TRBV6-5; CDR3: CAARGAGEQYF; DNA: TGTGCGGCCAGGGGGGCAGGCGAGCAGTACTTC
D: -; J: TRBJ1-5; size: -; V: TRBV19; CDR3: CASCRGVGNQPQHF; DNA: TGTGCCAGTTGCAGGGGCGTGGGCAATCAGCCCCAGCATTTT
D: -; J: TRBJ2-2; size: -; V: TRBV6-5; CDR3: CASSSQGHPNTGELFF; DNA: TGTGCCAGCAGTTCTCAAGGACATCCCAACACCGGGGAGCTGTTTTTT
D: TRBD1; J: TRBJ1-2; size: -; V: TRBV6-2/TRBV6-3; CDR3: CASSYSGGVNYGYTF; DNA: TGTGCCAGCAGTTACTCAGGGGGCGTTAACTATGGCTACACCTTC